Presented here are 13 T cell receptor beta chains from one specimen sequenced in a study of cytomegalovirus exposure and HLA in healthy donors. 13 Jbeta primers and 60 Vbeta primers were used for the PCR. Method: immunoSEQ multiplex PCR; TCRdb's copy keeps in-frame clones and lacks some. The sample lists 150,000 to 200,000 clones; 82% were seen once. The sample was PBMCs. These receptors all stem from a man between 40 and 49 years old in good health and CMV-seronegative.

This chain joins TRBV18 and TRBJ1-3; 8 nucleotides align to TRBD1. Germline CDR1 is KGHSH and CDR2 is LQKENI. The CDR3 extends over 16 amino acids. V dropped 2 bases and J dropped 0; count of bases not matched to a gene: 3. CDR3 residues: CASSPGQGDSGNTIYF. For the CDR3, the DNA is TGTGCCAGCTCACCAGGACAGGGAGACTCTGGAAACACCATATATTTT.

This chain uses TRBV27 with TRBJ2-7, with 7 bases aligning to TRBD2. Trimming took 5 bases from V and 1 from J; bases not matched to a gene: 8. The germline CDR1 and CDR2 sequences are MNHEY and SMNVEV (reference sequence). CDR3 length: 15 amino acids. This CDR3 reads CASSVGTTISYEQYF. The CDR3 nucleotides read TGTGCCAGCAGTGTAGGGACTACTATATCCTACGAGCAGTACTTC.

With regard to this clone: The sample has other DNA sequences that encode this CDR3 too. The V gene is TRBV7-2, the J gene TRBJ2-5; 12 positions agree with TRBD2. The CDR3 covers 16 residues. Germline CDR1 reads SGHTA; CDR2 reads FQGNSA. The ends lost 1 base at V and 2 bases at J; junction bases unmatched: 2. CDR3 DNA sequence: TGTGCCAGCAGCTTAGGTCTAGCGGGAGGGCAAGAGACCCAGTACTTC. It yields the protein CASSLGLAGGQETQYF.

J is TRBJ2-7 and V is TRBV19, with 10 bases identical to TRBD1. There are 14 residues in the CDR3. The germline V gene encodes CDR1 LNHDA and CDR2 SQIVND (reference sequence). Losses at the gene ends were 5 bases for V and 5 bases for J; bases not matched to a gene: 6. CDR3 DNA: TGTGCCAGTAGTGAGGGACAGGGGCCACACGAGCAGTACTTC. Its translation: CASSEGQGPHEQYF.

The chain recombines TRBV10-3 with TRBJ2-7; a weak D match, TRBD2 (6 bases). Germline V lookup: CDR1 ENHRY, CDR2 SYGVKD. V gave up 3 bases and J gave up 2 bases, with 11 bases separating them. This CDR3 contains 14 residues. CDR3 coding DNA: TGTGCCATCAGTGAAGCTTGGGGGGCCTACGAGCAGTACTTC. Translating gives CAISEAWGAYEQYF.

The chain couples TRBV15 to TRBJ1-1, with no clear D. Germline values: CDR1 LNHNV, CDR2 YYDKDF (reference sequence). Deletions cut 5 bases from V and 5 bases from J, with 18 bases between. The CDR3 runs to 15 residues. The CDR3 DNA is TGTGCCACCAGCCCTCGGACGGGATCGAGAACTGAAGCTTTCTTT. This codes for CATSPRTGSRTEAFF.

CDR3 protein: CASSTGGVKTQYF. The CDR3 nucleotides are TGTGCCAGCAGCACGGGGGGGGTCAAGACCCAGTACTTC. The chain combines TRBV28 with TRBJ2-5; 8 nucleotides agree with TRBD2. Germline V CDR1 and CDR2: MDHEN, SYDVKM. CDR3 size: 13 residues. V shed 6 bases and J 6 bases; nucleotides not matched to a gene: 6.

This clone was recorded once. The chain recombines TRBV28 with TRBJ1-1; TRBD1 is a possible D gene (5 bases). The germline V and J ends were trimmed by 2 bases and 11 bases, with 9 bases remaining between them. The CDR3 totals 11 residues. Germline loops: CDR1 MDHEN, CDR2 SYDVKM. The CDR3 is CASSLGRDAFF. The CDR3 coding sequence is TGTGCCAGCAGTTTAGGCAGGGATGCTTTCTTT. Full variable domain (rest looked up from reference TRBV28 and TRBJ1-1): DVKVTQSSRYLVKRTGEKVFLECVQDMDHENMFWYRQDPGLGLRLIYFSYDVKMKEKGDIPEGYSVSREKKERFSLILESASTNQTSMYLCASSLGRDAFFGQGTRLTVV.

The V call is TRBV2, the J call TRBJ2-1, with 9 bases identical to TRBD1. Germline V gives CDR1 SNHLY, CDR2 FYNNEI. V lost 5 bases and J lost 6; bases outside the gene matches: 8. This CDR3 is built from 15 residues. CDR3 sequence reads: CASSYRDRVGNEQFF. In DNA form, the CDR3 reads TGTGCCAGCAGTTACCGGGACAGGGTTGGCAATGAGCAGTTCTTC. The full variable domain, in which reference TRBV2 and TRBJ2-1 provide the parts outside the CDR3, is EPEVTQTPSHQVTQMGQEVILRCVPISNHLYFYWYRQILGQKVEFLVSFYNNEISEKSEIFDDQFSVERPDGSNFTLKIRSTKLEDSAMYFCASSYRDRVGNEQFFGPGTRLTVL.

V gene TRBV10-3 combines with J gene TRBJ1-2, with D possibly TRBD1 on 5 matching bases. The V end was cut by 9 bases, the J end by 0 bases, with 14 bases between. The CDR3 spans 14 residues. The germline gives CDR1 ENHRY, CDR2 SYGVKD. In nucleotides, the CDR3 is TGTGCCATTGGGGCCAGGACCCCTAACTATGGCTACACCTTC. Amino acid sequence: CAIGARTPNYGYTF.

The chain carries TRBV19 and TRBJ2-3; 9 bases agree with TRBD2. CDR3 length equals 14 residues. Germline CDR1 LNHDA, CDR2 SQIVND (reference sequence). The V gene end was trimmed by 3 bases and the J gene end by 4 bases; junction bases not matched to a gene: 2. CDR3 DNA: TGTGCCAGTAGTATTAGCGGGGGTGCAGATACGCAGTATTTT. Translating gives CASSISGGADTQYF.

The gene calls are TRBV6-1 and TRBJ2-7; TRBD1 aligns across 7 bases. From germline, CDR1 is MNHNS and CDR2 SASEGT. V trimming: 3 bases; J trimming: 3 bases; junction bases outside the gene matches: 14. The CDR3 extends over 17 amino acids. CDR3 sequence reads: CASSEPDRARIVYEQYF. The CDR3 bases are TGTGCCAGCAGTGAGCCCGACAGGGCTCGTATTGTCTACGAGCAGTACTTC.

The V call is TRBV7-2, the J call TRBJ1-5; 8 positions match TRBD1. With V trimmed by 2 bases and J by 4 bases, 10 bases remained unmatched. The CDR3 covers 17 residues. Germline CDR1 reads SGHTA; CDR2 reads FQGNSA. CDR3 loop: CASSLYGSGQGNQPQHF. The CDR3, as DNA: TGTGCCAGCAGCTTATATGGGTCTGGACAGGGTAATCAGCCCCAGCATTTT.